These T cell receptor beta chains were read from a single sample in a study of a mutant IDH1 vaccine in newly diagnosed glioma. Profiling relied on immunoSEQ multiplex PCR, and the TCRdb table lists in-frame clones only, not all of them. The sample holds some 87,000 clones; around four fifths are singletons and the top ten take around 7%. The material sequenced was PBMCs, taken from a glioma patient treated with radiotherapy, temozolomide or both. All receptors derive from a man aged 40-55 years with glioma. The CDR3 runs from the conserved cysteine through the conserved F or W. The D gene is left open where the match is weak. Some rows mark clone size as missing; the rest say once, few, many or name a class of expanded clone.

d_gene	j_gene	v_gene	abundance	CDR3nt	CDR3aa
TRBD1	TRBJ2-4	TRBV19	NA	TGTGCCAGTAGTATAGAGGGGACAGGCGTCCTCAAAAACATTCAGTACTTC	CASSIEGTGVLKNIQYF
NA	TRBJ2-3	TRBV9	NA	TGTGCCAGCAGCGTCGGAGGGGCGAATATAGATACGCAGTATTTT	CASSVGGANIDTQYF
NA	TRBJ1-6	TRBV6-1	NA	TGTGCCAGCAGTGGCCGATCTTTTAATTCACCCCTCCACTTT	CASSGRSFNSPLHF
NA	TRBJ1-4	TRBV4-1	NA	TGCGCCAGCAGCCTTAGGGGGAATGAAAAACTGTTTTTT	CASSLRGNEKLFF
NA	TRBJ1-2	TRBV15	NA	TGTGCCACCAGCACGACAGAGTGGGACTCTAACTATGGCTACACCTTC	CATSTTEWDSNYGYTF
TRBD1	TRBJ1-6	TRBV14	once	TGTGCCAGCAGCCAAGGGGACAGCCCTTTCAGCTCCTATAATTCACCCCTCCACTTT	CASSQGDSPFSSYNSPLHF
TRBD1	TRBJ2-7	TRBV6-5	NA	TGTGCCACGTCGGTACAGGGGGTCCTTTACTACGAGCAGTACTTC	CATSVQGVLYYEQYF
TRBD2	TRBJ2-7	TRBV5-6	NA	TGTGCCAGCAGCCTAGGGACTAGCGGGAAGTACGAGCAGTACTTC	CASSLGTSGKYEQYF
NA	TRBJ2-3	TRBV5-1	NA	TGCGCCAGCAGCTTGGCTACGGTCACAGATACGCAGTATTTT	CASSLATVTDTQYF
TRBD1	TRBJ1-4	TRBV7-2	NA	TGTGCCAGCAGCCCGCGGGACAGGGGGCCTGAAAAACTGTTTTTT	CASSPRDRGPEKLFF
TRBD1	TRBJ1-5	TRBV6-1	NA	TGTGCCAGCAGTGAACACCTCGGACAGGGGGCTAGCAATCAGCCCCAGCATTTT	CASSEHLGQGASNQPQHF
NA	TRBJ1-2	TRBV29-1	NA	TGCAGCTTCTGGACGGATGGCTACACCTTC	CSFWTDGYTF
NA	TRBJ1-1	TRBV14	NA	TGTGCCAGCAGCCGGGAATTGAACACTGAAGCTTTCTTT	CASSRELNTEAFF
NA	TRBJ1-5	TRBV4-1	NA	TGCGCCAGCAGCCTGACGGGGGCGGGTCAGCCCCAGCATTTT	CASSLTGAGQPQHF
TRBD2	TRBJ2-3	TRBV27	NA	TGTGCCAGCAGTCCGTACCCGGGACTAGCGGGAGTGGGCACAGATACGCAGTATTTT	CASSPYPGLAGVGTDTQYF
TRBD1	TRBJ1-2	TRBV11-2	NA	TGTGCCAGCAGCTTAGATGGGTCCAAGGACAGGCTGTATGGCTACACCTTC	CASSLDGSKDRLYGYTF
TRBD1	TRBJ1-2	TRBV2	NA	TGTGCCAGCAACCAGAACAGGGGGCGGATGGTTGGCTACACCTTC	CASNQNRGRMVGYTF
NA	TRBJ1-2	TRBV5-6	NA	TGTGCCAGCAGCTCCCAGGCCTATGGCTACACCTTC	CASSSQAYGYTF
TRBD1	TRBJ1-4	TRBV30	many	TGTGCCTGGGGACCGGGACAGGGTCCAACCGGACTGTTTTTT	CAWGPGQGPTGLFF
TRBD1	TRBJ1-5	TRBV15	NA	TGTGCCACCAGCAGAGACGGACAGGGGCCTTATCAGCCCCAGCATTTT	CATSRDGQGPYQPQHF
NA	TRBJ2-6	TRBV5-4	once	TGTGCCAGCAGCTTGGCTGGGCAGTCTGGGGCCAACGTCCTGACTTTC	CASSLAGQSGANVLTF
NA	TRBJ1-5	TRBV28	NA	TGTGCCAGCATTGACCCCGGGACGGACCGTTGGGGCAATCAGCCCCAGCATTTT	CASIDPGTDRWGNQPQHF
NA	TRBJ2-7	TRBV5-3	NA	TGTGCCAGAAGCTTGGCGGCAGGGTCCTACGAGCAGTACTTC	CARSLAAGSYEQYF
NA	TRBJ1-4	TRBV2	NA	TGTGCCAGCAGTAACTGGGACACCAGAAATGAAAAACTGTTTTTT	CASSNWDTRNEKLFF
TRBD1	TRBJ2-7	TRBV4-2	NA	TGTGCCAGCAGCAGGGCCGGGACAGGGGGCGAGAACGAGCAGTACTTC	CASSRAGTGGENEQYF
TRBD1	TRBJ1-2	TRBV19	NA	TGTGCCAGTAGTATAGCACAGGGGGTTTTGATGGGCTACACCTTC	CASSIAQGVLMGYTF
NA	TRBJ2-7	TRBV6-1	NA	TGTGCCAGCAGTGGGACATCTCCTAGCTCCTACGAGCAGTACTTC	CASSGTSPSSYEQYF
NA	TRBJ2-5	TRBV7-6	NA	TGTGCCAGCAGCTCGACCCTGGGGCTAGTGCCACAAGAGACCCAGTACTTC	CASSSTLGLVPQETQYF
NA	TRBJ2-5	TRBV6-5	NA	TGTGCCAGCAGTTACTCGATCGGGCTCCGGGACCAGACCCAGTACTTC	CASSYSIGLRDQTQYF
NA	TRBJ2-5	TRBV30	once	TGTGCCTGGAGTGTACGAGCGGAGGAGACCCAGTACTTC	CAWSVRAEETQYF
NA	TRBJ1-2	TRBV18	NA	TGTGCCAGCTCACCGGGGACCCAGGGAGTCTATGGCTACACCTTC	CASSPGTQGVYGYTF
NA	TRBJ1-1	TRBV19	few	TGTGCCAGTAGTATTTGGGGAGGGGCTGATGAAGCTTTCTTT	CASSIWGGADEAFF
NA	TRBJ1-1	TRBV30	few	TGTGCCTGGAGTAAGAGCGGCACTGAAGCTTTCTTT	CAWSKSGTEAFF
TRBD1	TRBJ2-2	TRBV5-8	NA	TGTGCCAGCAGCTTGCACAGGGGGCTAAACACCGGGGAGCTGTTTTTT	CASSLHRGLNTGELFF